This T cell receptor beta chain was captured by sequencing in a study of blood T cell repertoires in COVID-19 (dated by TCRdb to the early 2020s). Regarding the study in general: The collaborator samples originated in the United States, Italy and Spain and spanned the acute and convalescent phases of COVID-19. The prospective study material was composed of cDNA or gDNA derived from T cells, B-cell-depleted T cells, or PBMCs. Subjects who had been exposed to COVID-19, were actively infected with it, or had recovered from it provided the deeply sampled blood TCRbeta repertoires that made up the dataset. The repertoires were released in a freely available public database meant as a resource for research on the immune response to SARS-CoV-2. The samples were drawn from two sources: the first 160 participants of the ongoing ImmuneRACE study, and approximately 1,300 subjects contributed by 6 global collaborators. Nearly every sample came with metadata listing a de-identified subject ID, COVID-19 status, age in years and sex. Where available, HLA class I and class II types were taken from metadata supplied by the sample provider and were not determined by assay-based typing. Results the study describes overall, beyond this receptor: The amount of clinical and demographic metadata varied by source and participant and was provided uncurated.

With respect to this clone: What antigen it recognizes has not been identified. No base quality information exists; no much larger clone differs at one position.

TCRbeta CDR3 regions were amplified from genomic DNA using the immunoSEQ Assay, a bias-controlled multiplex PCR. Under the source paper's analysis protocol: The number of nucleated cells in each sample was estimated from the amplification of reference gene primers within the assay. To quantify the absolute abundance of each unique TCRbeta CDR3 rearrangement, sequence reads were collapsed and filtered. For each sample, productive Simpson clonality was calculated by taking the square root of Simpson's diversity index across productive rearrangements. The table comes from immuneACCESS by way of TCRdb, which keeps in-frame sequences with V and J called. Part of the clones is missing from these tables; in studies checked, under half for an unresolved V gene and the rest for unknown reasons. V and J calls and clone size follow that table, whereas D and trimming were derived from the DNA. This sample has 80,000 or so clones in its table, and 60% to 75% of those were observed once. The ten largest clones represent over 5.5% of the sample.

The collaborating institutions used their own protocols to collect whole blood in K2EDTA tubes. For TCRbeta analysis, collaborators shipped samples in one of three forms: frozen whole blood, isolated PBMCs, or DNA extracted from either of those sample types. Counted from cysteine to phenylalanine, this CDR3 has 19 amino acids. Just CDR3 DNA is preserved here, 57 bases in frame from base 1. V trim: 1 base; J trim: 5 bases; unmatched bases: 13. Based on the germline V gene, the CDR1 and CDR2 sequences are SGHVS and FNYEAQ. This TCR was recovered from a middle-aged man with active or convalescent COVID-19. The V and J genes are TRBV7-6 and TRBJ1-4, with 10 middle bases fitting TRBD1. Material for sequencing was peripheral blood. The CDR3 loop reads CASSLVGPGQGTKNEKLFF. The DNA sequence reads TGTGCCAGCAGCTTAGTAGGACCGGGACAGGGGACCAAAAATGAAAAACTGTTTTTT.